This T cell receptor (beta chain) was identified in a study of blood T cells in healthy people across ages. Study conclusions and caveats: Possibly confounding the expanded clonotype changes was the fact that donor CMV status was unknown. A conclusive naive versus antigen-experienced comparison was prevented by the unsorted PBMCs. A strong correlation between TCR beta diversity and naive T cell percentage was seen.

Using a J-beta primer mix together with a sample-barcoded 5' primer, a second PCR was run for about 6 to 12 cycles. Each cDNA molecule was tagged by a template-switch adaptor that had 12 random nucleotides. TCRdb fed the 5' RACE reads into MiXCR, producing one record per CDR3 protein. Of fewer than 2,000,000 distinct CDR3 sequences in the sample, about 31% were seen once. A word on this clonotype: Its specificity is unknown.

The sample was blood. The origin of this receptor is a woman aged 25 to 45 in good health.

CDR3 nucleotide sequence: TGCGCCAGCAGCTTGTTGCTAGCGGACACCGGGGAGCTGTTTTTT. Protein product: CASSLLLADTGELFF. The chain carries TRBV5-1 and TRBJ2-2, with 7 bases aligning to TRBD2. Germline V CDR1 and CDR2: SGHRS, YFSETQ. V was pared by 1 base and J by 3 bases, with 3 bases of the junction left unmatched. The CDR3 has 15 residues.